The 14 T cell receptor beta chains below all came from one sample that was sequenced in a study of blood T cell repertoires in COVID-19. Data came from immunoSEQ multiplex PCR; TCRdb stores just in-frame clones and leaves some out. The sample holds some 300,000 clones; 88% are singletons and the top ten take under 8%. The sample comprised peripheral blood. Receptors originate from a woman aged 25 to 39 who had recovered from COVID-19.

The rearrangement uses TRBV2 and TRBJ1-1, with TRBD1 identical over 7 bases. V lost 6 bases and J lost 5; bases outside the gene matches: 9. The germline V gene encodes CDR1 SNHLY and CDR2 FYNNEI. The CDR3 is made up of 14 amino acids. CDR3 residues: CASSPTGWGTEAFF. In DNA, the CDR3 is TGTGCCAGCAGCCCGACAGGGTGGGGAACTGAAGCTTTCTTT.

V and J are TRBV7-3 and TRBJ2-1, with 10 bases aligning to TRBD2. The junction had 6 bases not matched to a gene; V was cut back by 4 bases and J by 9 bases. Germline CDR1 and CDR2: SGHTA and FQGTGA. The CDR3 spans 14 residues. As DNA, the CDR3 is TGTGCCAGCAGCTCCAGCGGGGGGGCCGGTGAGCAGTTCTTC. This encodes CASSSSGGAGEQFF.

CDR3 sequence: CASSFAGGYNEQFF. In nucleotides, the CDR3 is TGTGCCAGCAGTTTTGCAGGGGGCTACAATGAGCAGTTCTTC. The chain combines TRBV27 with TRBJ2-1; 7 bases fit TRBD1. J lost 3 bases, V lost 3 bases, and 2 bases had no gene match. The CDR3 runs to 14 residues. The germline gives CDR1 MNHEY, CDR2 SMNVEV (reference sequence).

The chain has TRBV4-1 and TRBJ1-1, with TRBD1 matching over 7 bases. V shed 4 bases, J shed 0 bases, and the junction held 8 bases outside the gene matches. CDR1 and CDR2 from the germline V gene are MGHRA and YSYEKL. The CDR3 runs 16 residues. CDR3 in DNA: TGCGCCAGCAGCCGAGGGGACAGCCAAATGAACACTGAAGCTTTCTTT. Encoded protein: CASSRGDSQMNTEAFF.

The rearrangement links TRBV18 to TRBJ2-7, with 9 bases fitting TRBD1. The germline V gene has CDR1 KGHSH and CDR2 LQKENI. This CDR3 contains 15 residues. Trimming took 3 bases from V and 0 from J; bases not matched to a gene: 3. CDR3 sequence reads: CASSPRQGDSYEQYF. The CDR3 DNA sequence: TGTGCCAGCTCACCGCGACAGGGGGACTCCTACGAGCAGTACTTC.

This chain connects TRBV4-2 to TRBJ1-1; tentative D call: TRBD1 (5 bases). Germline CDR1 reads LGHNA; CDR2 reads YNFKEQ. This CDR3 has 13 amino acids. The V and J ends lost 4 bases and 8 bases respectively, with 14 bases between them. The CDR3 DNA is TGTGCCAGCAGCCCCCAGGGAAGTCAGGAAGCTTTCTTT. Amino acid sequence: CASSPQGSQEAFF.

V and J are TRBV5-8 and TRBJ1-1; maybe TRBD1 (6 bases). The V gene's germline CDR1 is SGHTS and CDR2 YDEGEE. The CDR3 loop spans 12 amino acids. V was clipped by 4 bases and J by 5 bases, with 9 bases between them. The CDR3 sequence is CASSPRGTEAFF. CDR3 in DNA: TGTGCCAGCAGCCCAAGGGGGACTGAAGCTTTCTTT.

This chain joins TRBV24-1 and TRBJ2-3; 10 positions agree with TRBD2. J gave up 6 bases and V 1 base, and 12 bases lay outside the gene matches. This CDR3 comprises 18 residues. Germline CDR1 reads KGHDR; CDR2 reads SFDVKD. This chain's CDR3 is CATSDFPGGAGGHDTQYF. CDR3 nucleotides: TGTGCCACCAGTGATTTCCCAGGAGGAGCGGGGGGGCACGATACGCAGTATTTT.

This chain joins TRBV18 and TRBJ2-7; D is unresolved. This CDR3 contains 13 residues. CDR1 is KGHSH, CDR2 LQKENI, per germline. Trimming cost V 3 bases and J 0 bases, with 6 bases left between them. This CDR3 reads CASSPGSSYEQYF. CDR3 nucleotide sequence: TGTGCCAGCTCACCTGGCTCCTCCTACGAGCAGTACTTC.

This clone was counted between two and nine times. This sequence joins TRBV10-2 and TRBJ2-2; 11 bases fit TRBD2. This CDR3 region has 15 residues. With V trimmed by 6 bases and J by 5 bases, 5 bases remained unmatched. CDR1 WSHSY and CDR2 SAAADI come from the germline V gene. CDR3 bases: TGCGCCAGCAGAACTAGCGGGGGCGGGACCGGGGAGCTGTTTTTT. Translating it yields CASRTSGGGTGELFF.

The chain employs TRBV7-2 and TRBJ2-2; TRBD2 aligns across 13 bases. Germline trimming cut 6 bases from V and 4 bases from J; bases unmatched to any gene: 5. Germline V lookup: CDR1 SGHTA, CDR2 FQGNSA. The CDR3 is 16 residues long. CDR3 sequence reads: CASSPGLAGVTGELFF. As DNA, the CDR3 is TGTGCCAGCAGTCCCGGACTAGCGGGGGTCACCGGGGAGCTGTTTTTT. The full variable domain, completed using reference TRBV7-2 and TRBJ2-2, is GAGVSQSPSNKVTEKGKDVELRCDPISGHTALYWYRQSLGQGLEFLIYFQGNSAPDKSGLPSDRFSAERTGGSVSTLTIQRTQQEDSAVYLCASSPGLAGVTGELFFGEGSRLTVL.

The CDR3 region has the DNA TGTGCCAGCAGCTTAGGAGGGACTGCAAACTACGAGCAGTACTTC. This sequence encodes CASSLGGTANYEQYF. The gene calls are TRBV7-9 and TRBJ2-7, with a weak D call TRBD2 (6 bases). The germline V gene encodes CDR1 SEHNR and CDR2 FQNEAQ (reference sequence). Trimming cost V 1 base and J 3 bases, with 13 bases left between them. The CDR3 has 15 amino acids.

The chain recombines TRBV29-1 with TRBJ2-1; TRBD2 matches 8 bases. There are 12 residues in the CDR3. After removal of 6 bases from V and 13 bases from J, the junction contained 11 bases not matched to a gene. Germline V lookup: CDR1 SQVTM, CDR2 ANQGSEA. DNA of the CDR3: TGCAGCGTCGATCTTAGCGGGACCAGTCAGTTCTTC. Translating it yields CSVDLSGTSQFF.

The CDR3 loop reads CASSAGNYGYTF. In DNA form, the CDR3 reads TGTGCCAGCAGTGCCGGGAACTATGGCTACACCTTC. The V call is TRBV27, the J call TRBJ1-2, with unresolved D. V lost 5 bases and J lost 2, with 6 bases in between. The CDR3 is 12 residues long. Germline V gene lookup returns CDR1 MNHEY and CDR2 SMNVEV (reference sequence).